Below are 5 T cell receptor beta chains sequenced from a single sample in a study of human CD4 T cells and Enterobacteriaceae. TCRdb keeps only in-frame clones here, not all; method: immunoSEQ multiplex PCR. In the table there are about 27,000 clones, 65% to 85% of which are singletons. Sorting took every CD4+ cell except CD45RA+CCR7+CD95- naive cells, reaching over 95% purity. The material sequenced was memory CD4+ T cells from blood. These receptors came from a human donor in good health.

The J gene is TRBJ2-7, the V gene TRBV7-2; D might be TRBD1 (5 bases). The V gene's germline CDR1 is SGHTA and CDR2 FQGNSA. The CDR3 consists of 13 residues. Trimming took off 3 bases at V and 5 bases at J, with 11 bases between the two ends. CDR3 nucleotide sequence: TGTGCCAGCAGCTTGTCTGGACAAAACGAGCAGTACTTC. Its protein product is CASSLSGQNEQYF.

The rearrangement links TRBV23-1 to TRBJ2-3; D is possibly TRBD2 (7 bases). TRBV23-1 is an ORF, and what it does is uncertain. Trimming removed 11 bases at V and 4 bases at J, with 16 bases between. The CDR3 consists of 13 residues. The CDR3: CARRVRGPDTQYF. The CDR3 nucleotides read TGCGCCCGTAGGGTGCGGGGGCCAGATACGCAGTATTTT.

The chain employs TRBV30 and TRBJ1-2; TRBD1 agrees at 10 bases. The germline V gene has CDR1 GTSNPN and CDR2 SVGIG (reference sequence). The CDR3 totals 16 residues. V gave up 1 base and J gave up 7 bases; unmatched junction bases: 12. CDR3 DNA sequence: TGTGCCTGGAGTGCACCCACCAGGACAGGGGGTCGTGGCTACACCTTC. It encodes CAWSAPTRTGGRGYTF.

This clone was seen only once. CDR3 residues: CATSRVGSGRVNEQFF. CDR3 DNA sequence: TGTGCCACCAGCAGAGTAGGTAGCGGGAGAGTTAATGAGCAGTTCTTC. The chain uses TRBV15 and TRBJ2-1; 9 bases line up with TRBD2. Germline V lookup: CDR1 LNHNV, CDR2 YYDKDF (reference sequence). The CDR3 contains 16 residues. V shed 1 base, J shed 7 bases, and the junction held 8 bases outside the gene matches.

This chain links TRBV2 with TRBJ1-1; D possibly corresponds to TRBD1 (5 bases). The CDR3 runs to 13 residues. Germline V gives CDR1 SNHLY, CDR2 FYNNEI. Trimming removed 7 bases from V and 4 bases from J, with 13 bases in between. CDR3 sequence (DNA): TGTGCCAGCAATAAGGGGTCGGGCACTGAAGCTTTCTTT. Encoded protein: CASNKGSGTEAFF.